This T cell receptor beta chain was found in a study of cytomegalovirus exposure and HLA in healthy donors (dated by TCRdb to about 2017). Looking at the study overall: According to a later analysis, the roughly 120 validation repertoires were produced on the same platform as the roughly 600 repertoires of the first cohort. The study aimed to test whether cataloging public T cell receptors could reveal signatures of past pathogen exposure. Along with the approximately 700-subject first cohort, a separate validation cohort of over a hundred different subjects was used. High-throughput TCR immunosequencing, statistical association of individual TCRs with disease status, and machine learning were combined to predict cytomegalovirus infection status. Broader findings and caveats from the paper: Most TCR sequences were observed very rarely across donors, whereas some public TCRs were present in many individuals. Subsequent analysis determined that TCRs grouped into clusters in the first cohort also showed a tendency toward co-occurrence across the 130 or so validation repertoires, and 85% to 95% of cluster scores exceeded 0. A later analysis lacked HLA typing for the validation cohort, so it scored co-occurrence in that cohort across all 120 or so repertoires. In vitro tests confirmed that a few of the cytomegalovirus-associated TCR beta chains recognize cytomegalovirus antigens. The classifier was reported to diagnose cytomegalovirus status with high specificity and sensitivity in both the original cohort and the validation cohort. The study gave a list of about 160 TCR beta chains associated with cytomegalovirus. It was suggested by the authors that the approach could potentially be generalized to other disease states and immunological phenotypes.

Regarding this clone: Its antigen is still unknown. No much larger clonotype is one base removed from it; base qualities were not supplied.

Donors formed part of the validation cohort, which comprised 120 subjects and was distinct from the first cohort of 690 or so subjects. Unmatched junction bases come to 7, with V trimmed by 2 bases and J by 4 bases. CDR1 and CDR2 are read off the germline V gene (reference sequence) as SEHNR and FQNEAQ. The CDR3, cysteine through phenylalanine, is 15 amino acids long. The kept DNA is CDR3 alone, 45 bases in frame from the first base. Libraries were made using the immunoSEQ multiplex PCR assay. For the original study's pipeline: To diagnose cytomegalovirus status from the catalog of TCR beta chain sequences, a statistical classification framework was built. TCRdb re-hosts the immuneACCESS table, in-frame sequences only. Its copies lack some clones; in the studies checked, an unresolved V gene accounts for under half of them, and the cause for the rest is not known. V, J and clone size are those of that table, while D and trimming were read from the DNA. In all, the sample holds about 180,000 clones, and around 85% of those were seen once. The ten largest clonotypes hold around a sixth of the sample.

Sequencing was carried out using PBMCs. This clonotype was obtained from a young man in good health and CMV-seropositive. The rearrangement joined TRBV7-9 to TRBJ1-1; 7 middle bases align to TRBD1. CDR3 protein: CASSLPTGVRTEAFF. The nucleotide sequence reads as follows: TGTGCCAGCAGCTTACCAACAGGGGTGCGCACTGAAGCTTTCTTT.